A selection of T cell receptor beta chains follows, all from one sample in a study of CD8+CD57+ T cells in acquired aplastic anemia. TCRdb passed the reads through MiXCR, listing each CDR3 protein once. The sample records roughly 180,000 distinct CDR3 sequences, almost 50% being singletons. The material sequenced was sorted CD4+, CD8+, or CD8+CD57+ T cells (not recorded which) from PBMCs. The receptor set was obtained from a human donor with aplastic anemia. CDR3s include the opening cysteine and the closing phenylalanine or tryptophan. D genes are given only for firm matches. Only some rows state a clone size, as once, few, many or a class for expanded clones.

D: TRBD2; J: TRBJ2-1; size: .; V: TRBV29-1; CDR3: CSGEGGGNEQFF; DNA: TGCAGCGGCGAGGGCGGGGGCAATGAGCAGTTCTTC
D: .; J: TRBJ2-1; size: .; V: TRBV7-6; CDR3: CASSLRTNDEQFF; DNA: TGTGCCAGCAGCTTAAGGACGAATGATGAGCAGTTCTTC
D: TRBD1; J: TRBJ1-3; size: many; V: TRBV6-1; CDR3: CASANRGSHTIYF; DNA: TGTGCCAGCGCGAACAGGGGATCACACACCATATATTTT
D: .; J: TRBJ1-1; size: many; V: TRBV6-5; CDR3: CASSYSLQGYTEAFF; DNA: TGTGCCAGCAGTTACTCGTTGCAGGGCTACACTGAAGCTTTCTTT
D: TRBD2; J: TRBJ2-1; size: .; V: TRBV7-9; CDR3: CASASGGANEQFF; DNA: TGTGCCAGCGCTAGCGGGGGGGCTAATGAGCAGTTCTTC
D: .; J: TRBJ2-6; size: few; V: TRBV15; CDR3: CATSPRTGSGANVLTF; DNA: TGTGCCACCAGCCCCCGGACCGGCTCTGGGGCCAACGTCCTGACTTTC
D: .; J: TRBJ1-2; size: few; V: TRBV3-1; CDR3: CASSQERPGAVDRDGYTF; DNA: TGTGCCAGCAGCCAGGAAAGGCCAGGGGCCGTCGACAGAGATGGCTACACCTTC
D: .; J: TRBJ1-2; size: .; V: TRBV19; CDR3: CASSMTADYGYTF; DNA: TGTGCCAGTAGTATGACAGCAGACTATGGCTACACCTTC
D: TRBD1; J: TRBJ2-1; size: many; V: TRBV19; CDR3: CASREDRASNEQFF; DNA: TGTGCCAGTAGAGAGGACAGGGCCTCCAATGAGCAGTTCTTC
D: .; J: TRBJ2-5; size: .; V: TRBV7-3; CDR3: CASSEAAQETQYF; DNA: TGTGCCAGCAGCGAGGCCGCCCAAGAGACCCAGTACTTC
D: .; J: TRBJ1-3; size: few; V: TRBV2; CDR3: CASSGGTVNTIYF; DNA: TGTGCCAGCAGTGGGGGGACGGTAAACACCATATATTTT
D: .; J: TRBJ2-7; size: many; V: TRBV7-9; CDR3: CASSLYGDEQYF; DNA: TGTGCCAGCAGCTTGTACGGGGACGAGCAGTACTTC
D: TRBD2; J: TRBJ2-7; size: .; V: TRBV6-2/TRBV6-3; CDR3: CASSSSGGASYEQYF; DNA: TGTGCCAGCAGTAGCAGCGGGGGGGCATCCTACGAGCAGTACTTC
D: .; J: TRBJ1-6; size: .; V: TRBV2; CDR3: CASSQEANNGSPLHF; DNA: TGTGCCAGTAGTCAAGAGGCCAATAATGGTTCACCCCTCCACTTT
D: .; J: TRBJ2-2; size: .; V: TRBV24-1; CDR3: CATTGSSTGELFF; DNA: TGTGCCACCACAGGGTCGTCTACCGGGGAGCTGTTTTTT
D: .; J: TRBJ1-5; size: few; V: TRBV20-1; CDR3: CSARDLMGNQPQHF; DNA: TGCAGTGCTAGAGATTTGATGGGCAATCAGCCCCAGCATTTT
D: .; J: TRBJ2-1; size: .; V: TRBV11-2; CDR3: CASSLRDLYGYNEQFF; DNA: TGTGCCAGCAGCTTACGGGACCTATATGGTTACAATGAGCAGTTCTTC
D: .; J: TRBJ1-1; size: .; V: TRBV29-1; CDR3: CSVEVYRGGTEAFF; DNA: TGCAGCGTTGAAGTGTATAGGGGGGGCACTGAAGCTTTCTTT
D: TRBD2; J: TRBJ2-1; size: .; V: TRBV18; CDR3: CASSPSGGAINEQFF; DNA: TGTGCCAGCTCACCTAGCGGGGGGGCGATCAATGAGCAGTTCTTC
D: TRBD2; J: TRBJ2-2; size: many; V: TRBV11-2; CDR3: CASRLLAGDTGELFF; DNA: TGTGCCAGCAGGCTACTAGCGGGGGACACCGGGGAGCTGTTTTTT
D: TRBD2; J: TRBJ2-3; size: .; V: TRBV6-2/TRBV6-3; CDR3: CASSYSGGAFLYF; DNA: TGTGCCAGCAGTTATAGCGGGGGGGCATTTCTGTATTTT
D: .; J: TRBJ2-3; size: .; V: TRBV20-1; CDR3: CSAPTGVSADTQYF; DNA: TGCAGTGCCCCGACGGGGGTTAGCGCAGATACGCAGTATTTT
D: .; J: TRBJ1-1; size: once; V: TRBV10-3; CDR3: CAISDGRENTEAFF; DNA: TGTGCCATCAGTGATGGACGAGAGAACACTGAAGCTTTCTTT
D: .; J: TRBJ2-1; size: .; V: TRBV11-2; CDR3: CASSLQSGLTGNEQFF; DNA: TGTGCCAGCAGCTTACAATCAGGCCTTACGGGGAATGAGCAGTTCTTC